The rows below give T cell receptor beta chains drawn from one sample of a study of graft-versus-host responses after intestinal transplantation. Assay used: immunoSEQ multiplex PCR; TCRdb lists only in-frame clones, some missing. The sample lists some 90,000 clones; 85% to 95% were seen once. Their recognized antigens are unknown. This specimen consisted of unstimulated CD8+ T cells sorted from spleen or lymph node cells, obtained before transplant. These receptors all come from a human donor who was the organ donor for an intestinal transplant. CDR3s include the opening cysteine and the closing phenylalanine or tryptophan. The order of the fields is clone size, J gene, V gene, D gene, CDR3 protein, CDR3 DNA. A D gene is named only where the DNA matches it firmly. Size is stated for part of the rows, as once, few or many counts, or as a class when the clone is expanded.

NA	TRBJ2-3	TRBV4-3	TRBD2	CASSRGLDPDTQYF	TGCGCCAGCAGCCGAGGACTAGATCCAGATACGCAGTATTTT
NA	TRBJ2-3	TRBV27	NA	CASSYYLGGTTDTQYF	TGTGCCAGCAGTTACTATCTAGGGGGAACCACAGATACGCAGTATTTT
NA	TRBJ1-5	TRBV28	NA	CASSFRLPDSGVLSQHF	TGTGCCAGCAGTTTCAGATTGCCTGACAGCGGGGTATTGTCCCAGCATTTT
NA	TRBJ2-1	TRBV4-3	TRBD2	CASSPERGGYNEQFF	TGCGCCAGCAGCCCCGAGCGGGGGGGCTACAATGAGCAGTTCTTC
NA	TRBJ2-7	TRBV11-2	TRBD1	CASSPWTGYSYEQYF	TGTGCCAGCAGCCCCTGGACAGGTTACTCCTACGAGCAGTACTTC
once	TRBJ2-7	TRBV27	TRBD1	CASSASTGGLEQYF	TGTGCCAGCAGTGCCTCTACAGGGGGGCTCGAGCAGTACTTC
NA	TRBJ2-7	TRBV27	NA	CASTTGGPSYEQYF	TGTGCCAGCACCACCGGCGGCCCCTCCTACGAGCAGTACTTC
NA	TRBJ1-1	TRBV1	NA	CTSSQAGTVNTEAFF	TGCACCAGCAGCCAAGCCGGGACAGTGAACACTGAAGCTTTCTTT
NA	TRBJ2-1	TRBV27	NA	CASRLGLRVNEQFF	TGTGCCAGCAGATTGGGACTGAGAGTTAATGAGCAGTTCTTC
NA	TRBJ1-5	TRBV6-1	TRBD1	CASSPRDRGVQPQHF	TGTGCCAGCAGCCCCCGGGACAGGGGGGTTCAGCCCCAGCATTTT
NA	TRBJ2-7	TRBV6-1	NA	CASSEASSYEQYF	TGTGCCAGCAGTGAGGCCAGCTCCTACGAGCAGTACTTC
NA	TRBJ2-3	TRBV4-3	NA	CASSQDLAGRTDTQYF	TGCGCCAGCAGCCAAGATCTCGCGGGGCGCACAGATACGCAGTATTTT
NA	TRBJ2-7	TRBV4-1	TRBD2	CASSFRTSPDEQYF	TGCGCCAGCAGCTTCCGGACTAGCCCTGACGAGCAGTACTTC
NA	TRBJ2-7	TRBV13	TRBD1	CASTLAVAHRGDYEQYF	TGTGCCAGCACCCTAGCAGTGGCCCACAGGGGGGACTACGAGCAGTACTTC
NA	TRBJ2-1	TRBV4-1	NA	CASSQEGLSSYNEQFF	TGCGCCAGCAGCCAAGAAGGACTCTCCAGCTACAATGAGCAGTTCTTC
NA	TRBJ2-7	TRBV4-3	NA	CASSPGHPYEQYF	TGCGCCAGCAGCCCTGGACACCCATACGAGCAGTACTTC
NA	TRBJ1-1	TRBV2	NA	CASSAPLGVNTEAFF	TGTGCCAGCAGTGCCCCACTCGGGGTGAACACTGAAGCTTTCTTT